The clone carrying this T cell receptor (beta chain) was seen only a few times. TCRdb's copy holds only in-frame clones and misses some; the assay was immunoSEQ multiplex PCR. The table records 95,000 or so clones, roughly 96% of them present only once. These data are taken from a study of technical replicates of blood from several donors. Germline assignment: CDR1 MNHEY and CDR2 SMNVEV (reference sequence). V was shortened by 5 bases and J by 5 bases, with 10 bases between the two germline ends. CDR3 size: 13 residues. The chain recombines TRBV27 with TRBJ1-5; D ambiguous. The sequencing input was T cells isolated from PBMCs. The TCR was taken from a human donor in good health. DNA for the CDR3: TGTGCCAGCAGTCCGATGGCGGATCAGCCCCAGCATTTT. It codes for CASSPMADQPQHF.